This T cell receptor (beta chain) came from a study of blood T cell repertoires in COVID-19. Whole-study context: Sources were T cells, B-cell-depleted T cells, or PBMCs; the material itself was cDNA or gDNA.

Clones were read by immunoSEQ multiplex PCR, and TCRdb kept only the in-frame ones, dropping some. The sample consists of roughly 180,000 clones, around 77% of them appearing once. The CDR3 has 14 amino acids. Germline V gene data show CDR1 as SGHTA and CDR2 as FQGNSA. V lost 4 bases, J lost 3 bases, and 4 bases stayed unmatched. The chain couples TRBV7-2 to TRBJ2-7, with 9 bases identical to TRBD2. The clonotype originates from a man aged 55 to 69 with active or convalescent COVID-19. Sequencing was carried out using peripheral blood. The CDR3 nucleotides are TGTGCCAGCAGCTCCGGCGGGAGGGACTACGAGCAGTACTTC. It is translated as CASSSGGRDYEQYF.